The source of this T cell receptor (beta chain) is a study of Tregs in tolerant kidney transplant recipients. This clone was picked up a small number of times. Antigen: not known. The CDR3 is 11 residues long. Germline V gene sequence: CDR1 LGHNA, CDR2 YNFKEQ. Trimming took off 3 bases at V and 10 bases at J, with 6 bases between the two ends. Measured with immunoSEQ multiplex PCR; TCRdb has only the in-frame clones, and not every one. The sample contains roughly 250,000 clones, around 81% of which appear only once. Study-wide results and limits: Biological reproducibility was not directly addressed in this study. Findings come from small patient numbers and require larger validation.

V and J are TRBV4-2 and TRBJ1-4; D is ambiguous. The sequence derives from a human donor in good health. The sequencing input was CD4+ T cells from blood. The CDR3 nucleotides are TGTGCCAGCAGCCACCGGAGAAAACTGTTTTTT. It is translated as CASSHRRKLFF.